This record concerns one TCR beta chain sequence. The target antigen is unknown. Donors comprised only Caucasian adults living in Nashville, Tennessee. Assay used: immunoSEQ multiplex PCR; TCRdb lists only in-frame clones, some missing. This table has about 2.3 million clones, approximately 90% appearing once. Germline V gene sequence: CDR1 MDHEN, CDR2 SYDVKM. The V end lost 7 bases, the J end lost 6 bases, and 13 bases lay between the germline ends. The CDR3 loop spans 12 amino acids. This entry belongs to a study of shared clonotypes between healthy human individuals. Study-level information: There were three CD4 naive, three CD4 memory, two CD8 naive and one CD8 memory plates per donor. Study results and limitations: Estimated clonotype richness was generally higher in naive than memory subsets. Among non-shared clonotypes, generation probabilities were lower than among those shared by all four donors.

Sequences were obtained from naive CD4+ T cells from PBMCs. As for subset: CD45RA+ positively selected. The chain has TRBV28 and TRBJ2-7, with D maybe TRBD2 (6 bases). This receptor was obtained from a man aged 18 to 30 in good health. Some clones in this sample may be carry-over from other donors' samples. CDR3 bases: TGTGCCAGCACCTCCTTCGGGGGCGAGCAGTACTTC. Translated, it gives CASTSFGGEQYF.